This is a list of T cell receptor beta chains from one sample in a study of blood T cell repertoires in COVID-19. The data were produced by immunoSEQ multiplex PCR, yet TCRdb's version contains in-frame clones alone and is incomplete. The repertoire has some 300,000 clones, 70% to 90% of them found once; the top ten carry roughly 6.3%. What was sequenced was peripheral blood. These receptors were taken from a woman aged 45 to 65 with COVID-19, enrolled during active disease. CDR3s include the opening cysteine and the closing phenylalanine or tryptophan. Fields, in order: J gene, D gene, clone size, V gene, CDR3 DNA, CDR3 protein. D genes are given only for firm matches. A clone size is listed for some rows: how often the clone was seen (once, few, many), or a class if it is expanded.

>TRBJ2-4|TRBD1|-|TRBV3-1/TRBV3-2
TGTGCCAGCAGTCACCCCGGGACAGGGGAAAACATTCAGTACTTC
CASSHPGTGENIQYF
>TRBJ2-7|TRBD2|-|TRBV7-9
TGTGCCAGCAGACCGGGACTAGCGGGAACCGAGCAGTACTTC
CASRPGLAGTEQYF
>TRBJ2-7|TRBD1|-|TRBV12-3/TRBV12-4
TGTGCCAGCAGTTTAGTACCAGGGGGCGAGCAGTACTTC
CASSLVPGGEQYF
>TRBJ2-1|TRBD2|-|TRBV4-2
TGTGCCAGCAGCCCCGGGGGGAGCTCCTACAATGAGCAGTTCTTC
CASSPGGSSYNEQFF
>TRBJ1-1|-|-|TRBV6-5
TGTGCCAGCAGTTCCCGTGAAATGTCTAGCGAGAAAGCTTTCTTT
CASSSREMSSEKAFF
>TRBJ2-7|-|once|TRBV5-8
TGTGCCAGCAGCCTCCTTCGACAGACGACACCCCTCGAGCAGTACTTC
CASSLLRQTTPLEQYF
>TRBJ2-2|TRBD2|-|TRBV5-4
TGTGCCAGCAGCCCGGCGGGGGGGAACCTCAACACCGGGGAGCTGTTTTTT
CASSPAGGNLNTGELFF
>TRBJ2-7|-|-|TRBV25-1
TGTGCCAGCAGTGAATCGGTGGGCGAATACTACGAGCAGTACTTC
CASSESVGEYYEQYF
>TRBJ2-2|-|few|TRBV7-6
TGTGCCAGCAGCTTAAGTGGCCAAAACACCGGGGAGCTGTTTTTT
CASSLSGQNTGELFF
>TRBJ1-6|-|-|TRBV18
TGTGCCAGCTCAGTCTCAGCGTTGTATAATTCACCCCTCCACTTT
CASSVSALYNSPLHF
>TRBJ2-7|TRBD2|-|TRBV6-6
TGTGCCAGCAGTTACCCTAGCGGGAGTGGGACCTACGAGCAGTACTTC
CASSYPSGSGTYEQYF
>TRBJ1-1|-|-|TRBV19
TGTGCCAGTATCCCTAACAGCGGGAACACTGAAGCTTTCTTT
CASIPNSGNTEAFF
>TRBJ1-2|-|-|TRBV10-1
TGCGCCAGCAGTGGGCTGATTAACTATGGCTACACCTTC
CASSGLINYGYTF
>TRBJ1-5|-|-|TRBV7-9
TGTGCCAGCAGCTTAGGGGCGGGGGCGAGCAATCAGCCCCAGCATTTT
CASSLGAGASNQPQHF
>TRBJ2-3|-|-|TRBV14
TGTGCCAGCAGCCAATCCTGGGCCCGCACAGATACGCAGTATTTT
CASSQSWARTDTQYF
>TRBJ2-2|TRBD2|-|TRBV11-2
TGTGCCAGCAGCTCTAGGACTAGCGGGAGGGTGAGGGGCACCGGGGAGCTGTTTTTT
CASSSRTSGRVRGTGELFF
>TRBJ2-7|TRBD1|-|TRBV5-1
TGCGCCAGCAGCCCGGACAGGTCCTACGAGCAGTACTTC
CASSPDRSYEQYF
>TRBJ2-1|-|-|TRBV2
TGTGCCAGCAGTGGTCAAACGGGAGTGGGAAATGAGCAGTTCTTC
CASSGQTGVGNEQFF
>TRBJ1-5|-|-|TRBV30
TGTGCCTGGAGTGTTGCAGGGGCCGGGAGCAATCAGCCCCAGCATTTT
CAWSVAGAGSNQPQHF
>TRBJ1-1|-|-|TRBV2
TGTGCCAGCAGTGAGGGGCAGGGAGGAACTGAAGCTTTCTTT
CASSEGQGGTEAFF
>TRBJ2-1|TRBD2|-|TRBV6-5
TGTGCCAGCAGTCGACTAGCGGGAGGGCCCAATGAGCAGTTCTTC
CASSRLAGGPNEQFF
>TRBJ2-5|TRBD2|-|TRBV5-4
TGTGCCAGCAGCCCGGGACTAGCGGGCATTACCCAAGAGACCCAGTACTTC
CASSPGLAGITQETQYF
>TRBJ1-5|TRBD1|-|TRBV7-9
TGTGCCAGCAGCCCGGGACAGGCAAGCAATCAGCCCCAGCATTTT
CASSPGQASNQPQHF
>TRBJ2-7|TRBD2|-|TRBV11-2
TGTGCCAGCACTACTAGCGACTCCTACGAGCAGTACTTC
CASTTSDSYEQYF
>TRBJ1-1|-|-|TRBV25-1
TGTGCCAGCAGTCAGACAGGTTTGAGGGCTTTCTTT
CASSQTGLRAFF